This entry is about one TCR beta chain. Its antigen is undetermined. V lost 2 bases and J 5 bases, leaving 12 bases between the germline ends. The germline gives CDR1 MNHEY, CDR2 SVGEGT. The length of the CDR3 is 14 residues. This entry is derived from a study of blood T cells in healthy people across ages. The second PCR ran about 6 to 11 cycles with a sample-barcoded 5' primer and J-beta primers. The yield of each sample was at least 2.5 million CDR3-containing paired-end reads. TCRdb passed the 5' RACE reads through MiXCR, listing each CDR3 protein once. The table has 1.8 million or so distinct CDR3 sequences, around 42% seen once. General study points: Strong correlation was found linking TCR beta diversity to naive T cell percentage. Conclusively comparing naive with antigen-experienced cells was impossible with unsorted PBMCs.

The receptor was derived from a human donor in good health. The material sequenced was blood. The rearrangement joins TRBV6-2 or TRBV6-3 to TRBJ1-2; D may be TRBD1 (6 bases). CDR3 region: CASSYEPTGYGYTF. The CDR3 nucleotides read TGTGCCAGCAGTTACGAACCGACAGGATATGGCTACACCTTC.